The clone carrying this T cell receptor (beta chain) has only a few counts. The antigen is undetermined. CDR1 SGDLS and CDR2 YYNGEE come from the germline V gene. The CDR3 is made up of 15 amino acids. Trimming pared 0 bases from V and 0 bases from J, leaving 10 bases between. This sample is part of a study of response to subunit inactivated influenza vaccine. Whole-study results and caveats: The study's authors posited that every seasonal influenza vaccination enlists few new T cells.

TCRdb re-called the RT-PCR reads with MiXCR, one entry per CDR3 protein. This table has hundreds of thousands of distinct CDR3 sequences, about a fifth appearing once. Sequencing was performed on PBMCs from blood, taken 4 to 6 days after vaccination. The chain combines TRBV9 with TRBJ2-7; perhaps TRBD2 as D (6 bases). The receptor was derived from a man over 45 who received an inactivated influenza vaccine. CDR3 loop: CASSVGSGSSYEQYF. In DNA form, the CDR3 reads TGTGCCAGCAGCGTAGGTAGCGGCAGCTCCTACGAGCAGTACTTC. Full variable domain (outside the CDR3, taken from reference TRBV9 and TRBJ2-7): DSGVTQTPKHLITATGQRVTLRCSPRSGDLSVYWYQQSLDQGLQFLIQYYNGEERAKGNILERFSAQQFPDLHSELNLSSLELGDSALYFCASSVGSGSSYEQYFGPGTRLTVT.